This T cell receptor (beta chain) came from a study of T cell responses to AZD1222 COVID-19 vaccine. The repertoire was sequenced with immunoSEQ multiplex PCR; TCRdb's copy has only in-frame clones and lacks some. The table records 100,000 to 120,000 clones, 88% of them present only once. The CDR3 consists of 16 residues. Trimming cost V 1 base and J 5 bases, with 14 bases left between them. Germline CDR1 and CDR2: MGHRA and YSYEKL. The J gene is TRBJ2-2, the V gene TRBV4-1; D gene ambiguous. The source of this sequence is an adult in good health. The sample in question was peripheral blood, obtained on day 0 of AZD1222 vaccination. This chain's CDR3 is CASSQAGAARTGELFF. The CDR3 coding sequence is TGCGCCAGCAGCCAAGCGGGTGCCGCGAGGACCGGGGAGCTGTTTTTT.